The 27 T cell receptor beta chains below were found in one sample sequenced in a study of cytomegalovirus exposure and HLA in healthy donors. PCR was performed using 60 Vbeta and 13 Jbeta primers. Assay: immunoSEQ multiplex PCR; the TCRdb copy retains only in-frame clones and omits some. The data contain 50,000 to 65,000 clones, roughly 72% of them seen just once; the ten biggest clones take up about 22%. Sequencing was done on a sample of PBMCs. All receptors derive from a woman in her 50s in good health and CMV-seropositive.

The chain links TRBV5-8 to TRBJ2-4; no reliable D call. The V gene lost 0 bases and the J gene lost 7 bases, with 2 bases spanning the gap. CDR3 size: 11 residues. Germline-derived CDR1 and CDR2 are SGHTS and YDEGEE. CDR3 sequence reads: CASSLANIQYF. CDR3 bases: TGTGCCAGCAGCTTGGCTAACATTCAGTACTTC. The full variable domain, its missing parts supplied by reference TRBV5-8 and TRBJ2-4, is EAGVTQSPTHLIKTRGQQATLRCSPISGHTSVYWYQQALGLGLQFLLWYDEGEERNRGNFPPRFSGRQFPNYSSELNVNALELEDSALYLCASSLANIQYFGAGTRLSVL.

This chain connects TRBV15 to TRBJ1-2; 11 bases are shared with TRBD1. Losses at the gene ends were 3 bases for V and 7 bases for J; bases not matched to a gene: 7. Germline CDR1 is LNHNV and CDR2 is YYDKDF (reference sequence). This CDR3 has 15 amino acids. The CDR3 coding sequence is TGTGCCACCAGCAGGATCGGACAGGGGGCGTCTGGCTACACCTTC. Translating gives CATSRIGQGASGYTF.

The J gene is TRBJ1-4, the V gene TRBV5-6; D is unclear. CDR3 length equals 12 residues. Germline assignment: CDR1 SGHDT and CDR2 YYEEEE. Trimming removed 1 base at V and 11 bases at J, with 9 bases between. CDR3: CASSLRREKLFF. Written as DNA, the CDR3 is TGTGCCAGCAGCTTGAGAAGGGAGAAACTGTTTTTT.

As to this clone: One junction end does not reproduce the germline sequence, and a read error may be involved. The chain recombines TRBV2 with TRBJ2-3, with 11 bases that match TRBD2. This CDR3 spans 12 amino acids. Germline-derived CDR1 and CDR2 are SNHLY and FYNNEI. DNA for the CDR3: TGTGCCAGCAGTCAGAAGGAGACTAGCGGGGTCTTT. Its protein product is CASSQKETSGVF.

The genes are TRBV9 and TRBJ2-6; 8 positions agree with TRBD1. The CDR3 covers 17 residues. V was pared by 2 bases and J by 0 bases, with 4 bases of the junction left unmatched. From germline, CDR1 is SGDLS and CDR2 YYNGEE. CDR3 sequence reads: CASSVRQGLSGANVLTF. In nucleotides, the CDR3 is TGTGCCAGCAGCGTCCGACAGGGGCTCTCTGGGGCCAACGTCCTGACTTTC.

This CDR3 is CASSQDLSGRQPQHF. The DNA of the CDR3 is TGCGCCAGCAGCCAAGATTTGTCAGGGCGGCAGCCCCAGCATTTT. V gene TRBV4-3 combines with J gene TRBJ1-5, with D perhaps TRBD1 (5 bases). The V gene lost 0 bases and the J gene lost 7 bases, with 13 bases spanning the gap. The CDR3 contains 15 residues. Germline V lookup: CDR1 LGHNA, CDR2 YSLEER.

This clone appeared once. The chain uses TRBV2 and TRBJ2-7; 7 bases agree with TRBD1. Germline V CDR1 and CDR2: SNHLY, FYNNEI. V trimming: 6 bases; J trimming: 2 bases; junction bases outside the gene matches: 7. This CDR3 is 14 amino acids long. CDR3 nucleotide sequence: TGTGCCAGCAGCCTCAGGGGGATCACCTACGAGCAGTACTTC. Amino acid sequence: CASSLRGITYEQYF.

The CDR3 is CASSATGSRYNEQFF. The CDR3 coding sequence is TGTGCCAGCAGCGCCACAGGGTCCCGGTACAATGAGCAGTTCTTC. The chain uses TRBV11-3 and TRBJ2-1; D may be TRBD1 (6 bases). Germline V gene sequence: CDR1 SGHNT, CDR2 YENEEA. This CDR3 has 15 amino acids. V was trimmed by 5 bases and J by 4 bases, leaving 15 bases between them.

V usage is TRBV11-3 and J usage is TRBJ1-1, with D possibly matching TRBD1 (5 bases). The CDR3 is 13 residues long. Trimming removed 5 bases at V and 6 bases at J, with 13 bases between. Germline-derived CDR1 and CDR2 are SGHNT and YENEEA. CDR3 sequence (DNA): TGTGCCAGCAGCCTTTATAGGGGATCTGAAGCTTTCTTT. It yields the protein CASSLYRGSEAFF.

In its sample, this clone was seen a few times. The chain has TRBV19 and TRBJ1-5, with D possibly being TRBD1 (6 bases). The CDR3 spans 16 residues. Per germline, CDR1 LNHDA and CDR2 SQIVND (reference sequence). Trimming took 5 bases from V and 1 from J, leaving 15 bases between them. CDR3 DNA sequence: TGTGCCAGTAGTCCGCTCCCCGGACAGAGCAATCAGCCCCAGCATTTT. Amino acids: CASSPLPGQSNQPQHF.

In this sample, this clone turned up a few times. The rearrangement uses TRBV28 and TRBJ2-1, with 9 bases that match TRBD2. Germline CDR1 is MDHEN and CDR2 is SYDVKM. Trimming cost V 3 bases and J 5 bases; bases outside gene matches: 5. This CDR3 contains 15 residues. CDR3 nucleotide sequence: TGTGCCAGCAGTTTCGGTCTAGCGGGAAACAATGAGCAGTTCTTC. This encodes CASSFGLAGNNEQFF.

This clone has just a few counts. The chain carries TRBV5-6 and TRBJ2-7; TRBD1 aligns across 10 bases. Germline trimming cut 0 bases from V and 5 bases from J; bases unmatched to any gene: 2. This CDR3 is 14 amino acids long. From germline, CDR1 is SGHDT and CDR2 YYEEEE. CDR3 bases: TGTGCCAGCAGCTTGGGGGACAGGGGAAACGAGCAGTACTTC. Protein product: CASSLGDRGNEQYF.

The gene calls are TRBV4-2 and TRBJ1-1, with no clear D. CDR3 length: 16 residues. With 0 bases removed from V and 1 base from J, the gap between germline ends came to 12 bases. CDR1 LGHNA and CDR2 YNFKEQ come from the germline V gene. CDR3 DNA: TGTGCCAGCAGCCAAGATGAGGGCGGTGGGAACACTGAAGCTTTCTTT. As protein: CASSQDEGGGNTEAFF.

The chain combines TRBV2 with TRBJ1-1; D might be TRBD1 (5 bases). The CDR3 is 12 residues long. V shed 4 bases and J shed 8 bases, with 11 bases lying between them. Germline V gene sequence: CDR1 SNHLY, CDR2 FYNNEI. CDR3 coding DNA: TGTGCCAGCAGTGCAGGGTCGCTAGAAGCTTTCTTT. This encodes CASSAGSLEAFF.

This chain uses TRBV7-2 with TRBJ2-1, with TRBD2 matching 9 bases. CDR1 is SGHTA, CDR2 FQGNSA, per germline. CDR3 length: 15 residues. V lost 3 bases to trimming and J lost 7 bases; unmatched junction nucleotides: 7. In DNA, the CDR3 is TGTGCCAGCAGCTTTGGGGCGGGGGGGCATAATGAGCAGTTCTTC. It translates to CASSFGAGGHNEQFF.

The chain is built from TRBV4-2 and TRBJ2-3, with 13 bases aligning to TRBD2. CDR3 size: 18 residues. V lost 3 bases and J lost 4; bases outside the gene matches: 10. CDR1 LGHNA and CDR2 YNFKEQ come from the germline V gene. CDR3 DNA sequence: TGTGCCAGCAGCCACCGAACTAGCGGGGGGGAGGGGTCAGATACGCAGTATTTT. Its protein is CASSHRTSGGEGSDTQYF.

The chain carries TRBV7-2 and TRBJ1-5, with 9 bases that match TRBD1. There are 16 residues in the CDR3. CDR1 is SGHTA and CDR2 is FQGNSA in the germline V gene. V was pared by 5 bases and J by 6 bases, with 11 bases of the junction left unmatched. The CDR3: CASSPEPGQGSQPQHF. The CDR3 nucleotides are TGTGCCAGCAGCCCTGAGCCGGGACAGGGTAGTCAGCCCCAGCATTTT. The full variable domain, with the rest looked up from reference TRBV7-2 and TRBJ1-5, is GAGVSQSPSNKVTEKGKDVELRCDPISGHTALYWYRQSLGQGLEFLIYFQGNSAPDKSGLPSDRFSAERTGGSVSTLTIQRTQQEDSAVYLCASSPEPGQGSQPQHFGDGTRLSIL.

The V gene is TRBV19, the J gene TRBJ1-6, with TRBD1 identical over 7 bases. The CDR3 is 14 residues long. CDR1 and CDR2 (germline): LNHDA, SQIVND (reference sequence). V trimming: 5 bases; J trimming: 7 bases; junction bases outside the gene matches: 5. The CDR3: CASSSGTENSPLHF. The CDR3 nucleotides read TGTGCCAGTAGTTCCGGGACAGAGAATTCACCCCTCCACTTT.

V gene TRBV5-1 combines with J gene TRBJ2-5; D is possibly TRBD1 (5 bases). Germline lookup yields CDR1 SGHRS and CDR2 YFSETQ. V was shortened by 2 bases and J by 3 bases, with 11 bases between the two germline ends. The CDR3 sequence is 14 residues long. CDR3 DNA sequence: TGCGCCAGCAGCTTAAGGGGCCCAGAAGAGACCCAGTACTTC. It translates to CASSLRGPEETQYF. The full variable domain, rest sourced from reference TRBV5-1 and TRBJ2-5, is KAGVTQTPRYLIKTRGQQVTLSCSPISGHRSVSWYQQTPGQGLQFLFEYFSETQRNKGNFPGRFSGRQFSNSRSEMNVSTLELGDSALYLCASSLRGPEETQYFGPGTRLLVL.

The J gene is TRBJ1-1, the V gene TRBV18; D gene uncertain. CDR3 length: 13 residues. CDR1 is KGHSH and CDR2 is LQKENI in the germline V gene. Trimming shortened V by 6 bases and J by 6 bases, and 14 bases separated the two germline ends. The CDR3: CASSPVVAAEAFF. CDR3 DNA sequence: TGTGCCAGCTCCCCGGTCGTGGCGGCTGAAGCTTTCTTT.

The chain couples TRBV9 to TRBJ1-2, with 8 bases aligning to TRBD1. The CDR3 has 16 amino acids. CDR1 and CDR2 from the germline V gene are SGDLS and YYNGEE. V was pared by 0 bases and J by 5 bases, with 9 bases of the junction left unmatched. The CDR3 loop reads CASSVEARGHGYGYTF. The CDR3 region has the DNA TGTGCCAGCAGCGTAGAGGCCAGGGGGCATGGGTATGGCTACACCTTC.

Written as DNA, the CDR3 is TGTGCCAGCACCGAGCGGGGGAGTACCTACGAGCAGTACTTC. This codes for CASTERGSTYEQYF. The chain is built from TRBV6-5 and TRBJ2-7; 8 positions match TRBD2. Germline CDR1 is MNHEY and CDR2 is SVGAGI. Trimming took 7 bases from V and 2 from J; bases not matched to a gene: 7. There are 14 residues in the CDR3.

This chain uses TRBV10-3 with TRBJ2-1; 9 bases are a match to TRBD2. V shed 10 bases and J 5 bases; nucleotides not matched to a gene: 9. This CDR3 contains 14 residues. The germline CDR1 and CDR2 sequences are ENHRY and SYGVKD. The CDR3 protein is CATETSGGNNEQFF. The CDR3 DNA follows: TGTGCCACTGAGACTAGCGGAGGAAACAATGAGCAGTTCTTC.

The rearrangement uses TRBV27 and TRBJ2-5; the match to TRBD1 covers 7 bases. Germline V gene data show CDR1 as MNHEY and CDR2 as SMNVEV (reference sequence). The V and J ends lost 6 bases and 2 bases, in that order; junction bases with no gene match: 6. The CDR3 length is 14 residues. The CDR3 DNA reads TGTGCCAGCAGGGCCTGGGACAGTCAAGAGACCCAGTACTTC. It codes for CASRAWDSQETQYF.

This clone was found a few times. The chain has TRBV4-3 and TRBJ2-7; 7 positions match TRBD2. Germline V gene sequence: CDR1 LGHNA, CDR2 YSLEER. The V and J ends lost 0 bases and 3 bases, in that order; junction bases with no gene match: 14. The CDR3 has 18 amino acids. The CDR3 region has the DNA TGCGCCAGCAGCCAAGATCGTTTGGCTAGCGGAGCCATCTACGAGCAGTACTTC. This encodes CASSQDRLASGAIYEQYF.

The chain couples TRBV11-1 to TRBJ2-1; D is ambiguous. The V gene lost 5 bases and the J gene lost 7 bases, with 12 bases spanning the gap. CDR3 length: 13 residues. Germline values: CDR1 SGHAT, CDR2 FQDESV (reference sequence). CDR3 amino acids: CASSLSRANEQFF. In DNA, the CDR3 is TGTGCCAGCAGCCTCTCTCGAGCAAATGAGCAGTTCTTC.

This clone was seen only once. The chain couples TRBV7-3 to TRBJ2-5, with 10 bases aligning to TRBD2. The CDR3 length is 14 residues. Germline trimming cut 6 bases from V and 5 bases from J; bases unmatched to any gene: 6. Per germline, CDR1 SGHTA and CDR2 FQGTGA. This chain's CDR3 is CASSDPTSGETQYF. In nucleotides, the CDR3 is TGTGCCAGCAGTGACCCGACTAGCGGGGAGACCCAGTACTTC.